The 11 T cell receptor beta chains below come from one sample, sequenced in a study of identical twins. TCRdb called the 5' RACE reads again in MiXCR, with one record for every CDR3 protein. The sample contains more than 200,000 distinct CDR3 sequences, approximately 9% of which appear only once. Sequences were obtained from memory (CD45RO+) T cells sorted from blood. The receptors originated from a woman aged 18 to 35 in good health.

V gene TRBV2 combines with J gene TRBJ1-2; D remains unclear. Germline V gives CDR1 SNHLY, CDR2 FYNNEI. V gave up 11 bases and J gave up 2 bases, with 15 bases separating them. The CDR3 has 13 amino acids. The CDR3: CASNGDSNYGYTF. CDR3 coding DNA: TGTGCCTCCAACGGGGATTCGAACTATGGCTACACCTTC.

The chain uses TRBV29-1 and TRBJ1-1, with D uncertain. Trimming removed 7 bases from V and 4 bases from J, with 10 bases in between. The CDR3 runs to 11 residues. Germline-derived CDR1 and CDR2 are SQVTM and ANQGSEA. The CDR3 sequence: CSASKGTEAFF. The CDR3 coding sequence is TGCAGCGCCTCAAAGGGCACTGAAGCTTTCTTT.

This CDR3 reads CASSLSHGQAITGELFF. The CDR3 DNA reads TGTGCCAGCAGCTTAAGTCACGGACAGGCGATAACCGGGGAGCTGTTTTTT. The rearrangement uses TRBV11-3 and TRBJ2-2, with 7 bases aligning to TRBD1. The CDR3 totals 17 residues. In germline, CDR1 is SGHNT, CDR2 YENEEA. The ends lost 2 bases at V and 5 bases at J; junction bases unmatched: 11.

The chain carries TRBV3-1 and TRBJ2-7; maybe TRBD1 (6 bases). This CDR3 spans 16 amino acids. Germline V CDR1 and CDR2: LGHDT, YNNKEL (reference sequence). V lost 5 bases to trimming and J lost 5 bases, with 22 bases between them. CDR3 nucleotides: TGTGCCAGCAGCTCCCATCCCCGGGCACAGGGCAACGAGCAGTACTTC. It yields the protein CASSSHPRAQGNEQYF.

This clonotype occurred a few times. CDR3 DNA: TGTGCTAGTGGTTTGTCCTCAGTGGAGACCCAGTACTTC. It specifies CASGLSSVETQYF. V is TRBV12-5 and J is TRBJ2-5; D uncertain. The CDR3 consists of 13 residues. V lost 2 bases and J lost 5, with 9 bases in between. From germline, CDR1 is LGHNT and CDR2 FRNRAP.

The chain employs TRBV20-1 and TRBJ2-7; 8 positions match TRBD2. The CDR3 has 11 amino acids. CDR1 DFQATT and CDR2 SNEGSKA come from the germline V gene (reference sequence). Unmatched junction bases numbered 4, after V lost 7 bases and J lost 5 bases. This chain's CDR3 is CSGRGGDEQYF. In DNA form, the CDR3 reads TGCAGTGGACGGGGGGGGGACGAGCAGTACTTC.

This clonotype was counted a few times. The CDR3 loop reads CASSLGGRAVYEQYF. As DNA, the CDR3 is TGTGCCAGCAGCTTAGGAGGGAGGGCAGTTTACGAGCAGTACTTC. The chain employs TRBV7-2 and TRBJ2-7; 7 bases agree with TRBD2. This CDR3 comprises 15 residues. CDR1 and CDR2 from the germline V gene are SGHTA and FQGNSA. After removal of 1 base from V and 4 bases from J, the junction contained 7 bases not matched to a gene.

This clonotype was detected only a few times. The gene calls are TRBV20-1 and TRBJ1-1; D is unclear. CDR1 and CDR2 from the germline V gene are DFQATT and SNEGSKA (reference sequence). V was cut by 3 bases and J by 6 bases, with 11 bases left in between. CDR3 size: 12 residues. The CDR3 here is CSARWPRPEAFF. The DNA of the CDR3 is TGCAGTGCTAGGTGGCCCCGCCCTGAAGCTTTCTTT.

About this clonotype itself: This may come from a read error, since a much larger clone is one base off. The V call is TRBV12-3 or TRBV12-4, the J call TRBJ2-1; 12 bases are shared with TRBD2. Losses at the gene ends were 6 bases for V and 6 bases for J; bases not matched to a gene: 6. The CDR3 has 15 residues. The CDR3 DNA is TGTGCCAGCAGCCCGACTAGCGGGGGATGCAATGAGCAGTTCTTC. It encodes CASSPTSGGCNEQFF.

The chain uses TRBV2 and TRBJ1-6; a possible D gene is TRBD1 (6 bases). CDR3 length: 14 amino acids. Germline V gene sequence: CDR1 SNHLY, CDR2 FYNNEI. Trimming pared 4 bases from V and 8 bases from J, leaving 12 bases between. The CDR3 nucleotides read TGTGCCAGCAGTGGAGCGGGGGGCGATTCACCCCTCCACTTT. Translation: CASSGAGGDSPLHF.

The gene calls are TRBV5-1 and TRBJ2-3; 7 bases are a match to TRBD1. The CDR3 consists of 16 residues. Germline values: CDR1 SGHRS, CDR2 YFSETQ. With V trimmed by 3 bases and J by 2 bases, 9 bases remained unmatched. The CDR3 nucleotides are TGCGCCAGCAGCTCTACAGGGGCTCGAACCACAGATACGCAGTATTTT. As protein: CASSSTGARTTDTQYF.